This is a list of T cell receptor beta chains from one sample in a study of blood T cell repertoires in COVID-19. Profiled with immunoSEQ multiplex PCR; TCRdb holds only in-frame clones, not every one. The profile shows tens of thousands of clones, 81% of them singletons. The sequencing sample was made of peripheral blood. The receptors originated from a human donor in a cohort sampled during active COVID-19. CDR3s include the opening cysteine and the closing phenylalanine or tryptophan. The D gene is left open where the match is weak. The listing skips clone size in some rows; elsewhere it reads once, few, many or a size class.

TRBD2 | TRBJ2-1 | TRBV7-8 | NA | TGTGCCAGCAGCCTCTATCGACTAGCGGGAGTGGGGAAGTACAATGAGCAGTTCTTC | CASSLYRLAGVGKYNEQFF
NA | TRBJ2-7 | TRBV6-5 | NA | TGTGCCAGCAGTTCGTCCGGAACAGACCCTACGGAGCAGTACTTC | CASSSSGTDPTEQYF
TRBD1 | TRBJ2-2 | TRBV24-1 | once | TGTGCCACCAGTGATTACTCGGGACAGGGTAACACCGGGGAGCTGTTTTTT | CATSDYSGQGNTGELFF
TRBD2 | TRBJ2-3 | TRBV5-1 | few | TGCGCCAGCAGCAAGGGACTAGCGGGAGGGCCAGATACGCAGTATTTT | CASSKGLAGGPDTQYF
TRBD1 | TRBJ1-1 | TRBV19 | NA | TGTGCCAGTATGGGGACAGGGGAAGGTAACACTGAAGCTTTCTTT | CASMGTGEGNTEAFF
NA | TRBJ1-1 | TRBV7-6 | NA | TGTGCCAGCAGCTTGGTTGAGGGTGAGAACACTGAAGCTTTCTTT | CASSLVEGENTEAFF
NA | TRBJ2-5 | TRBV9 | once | TGTGCCAGCAGCGTAGGGTGGGGCAGCCAAGAGACCCAGTACTTC | CASSVGWGSQETQYF
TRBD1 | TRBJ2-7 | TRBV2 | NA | TGTGCCGCTTGGGAGCGCCAGGGGGCTTACGAGCAGTACTTC | CAAWERQGAYEQYF
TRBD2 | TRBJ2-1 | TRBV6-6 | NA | TGTGCCAGCAGGCCTCCGACTAGCGGGCTGGAGAATGAGCAGTTCTTC | CASRPPTSGLENEQFF
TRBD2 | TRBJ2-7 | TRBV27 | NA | TGTGCCAGTTCGAGCCTAGCGGGGCCGACCTACGAGCAGTACTTC | CASSSLAGPTYEQYF
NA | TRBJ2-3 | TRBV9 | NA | TGTGCCAGCAGCGGCACTAGCTCAGCAGATACGCAGTATTTT | CASSGTSSADTQYF
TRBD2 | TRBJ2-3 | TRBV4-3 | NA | TGCGCCAGCAGCCCCCGCACCCTGACTAGCAGCACAGATACGCAGTATTTT | CASSPRTLTSSTDTQYF
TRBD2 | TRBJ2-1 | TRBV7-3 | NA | TGTGCCAGCAGCTTAAAGGCTAGCGGGATGGTTGAGCAGTTCTTC | CASSLKASGMVEQFF
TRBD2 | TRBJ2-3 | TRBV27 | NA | TGTGCCAGCAGTTCTTGGACTAGCGGGAGGCCAGGGGCAGATACGCAGTATTTT | CASSSWTSGRPGADTQYF
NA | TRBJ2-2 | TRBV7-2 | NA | TGTGCCAGCAGCTCCGGTAACACCGGGGAGCTGTTTTTT | CASSSGNTGELFF
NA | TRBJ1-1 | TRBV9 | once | TGTGCCAGCAGCCTAGGGGCAGGGAACACTGAAGCTTTCTTT | CASSLGAGNTEAFF
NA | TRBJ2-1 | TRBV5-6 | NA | TGTGCCAGCAGCTTTGGAAAGGGGGCCTACAATGAGCAGTTCTTC | CASSFGKGAYNEQFF
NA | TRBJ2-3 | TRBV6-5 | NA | TGTGCCAGCAGTAGCGGAGGGCCAGCCATCAATACGCAGTATTTT | CASSSGGPAINTQYF
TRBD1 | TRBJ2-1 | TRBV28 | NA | TGTGCCAGCACCCGACAGGGTAGGAATGAGCAGTTCTTC | CASTRQGRNEQFF
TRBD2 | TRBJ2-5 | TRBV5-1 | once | TGCGCCAGCAGCCCAGGACTAGCCCAGGCCCAGTACTTC | CASSPGLAQAQYF
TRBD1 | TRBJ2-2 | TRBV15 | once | TGTGCCACCAGCAGCCGGGACAGGGTTGGCGACACCGGGGAGCTGTTTTTT | CATSSRDRVGDTGELFF
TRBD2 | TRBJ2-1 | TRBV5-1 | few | TGCGCCAGCAGCTTGTCGGGGGACTATCTTAATGAGCAGTTCTTC | CASSLSGDYLNEQFF
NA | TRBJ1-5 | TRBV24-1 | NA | TGTGCCACCAGTGACAACGCGGGACAGCCCCAGCATTTT | CATSDNAGQPQHF
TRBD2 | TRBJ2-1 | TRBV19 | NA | TGTGCCAGTGGAACTAGCGGGATTAATGAGCAGTTCTTC | CASGTSGINEQFF
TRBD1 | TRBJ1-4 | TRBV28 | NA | TGTGCCAGCAATGGACCCAGTTTGACAGGGGTGGAAAAACTGTTTTTT | CASNGPSLTGVEKLFF
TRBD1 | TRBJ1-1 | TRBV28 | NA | TGTGCCAGCCGCGGACAGGGGGACACTGAAGCTTTCTTT | CASRGQGDTEAFF
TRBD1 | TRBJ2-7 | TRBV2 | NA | TGTGCCAGCAGTGAATGGGGGACAGAAGCCTACGAGCAGTACTTC | CASSEWGTEAYEQYF
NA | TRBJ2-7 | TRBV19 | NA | TGTGCCAGTAGTATTGGGAGCCCCTCCGAGCAGTACTTC | CASSIGSPSEQYF
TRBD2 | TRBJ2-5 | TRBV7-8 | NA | TGTGCCAGCAGCTGGGAGGGTCTAGGAGGGCCAGAGACCCAGTACTTC | CASSWEGLGGPETQYF